The 5 T cell receptor beta chains reported below all come from one sample, sequenced in a study of blood T cell repertoires in COVID-19. Only in-frame clones appear in the TCRdb table, and some are missing; sequencing was by immunoSEQ multiplex PCR. The sample carries about 130,000 clones, approximately 80% recorded once. The sequencing sample was made of peripheral blood. The receptors here all came from a man aged 55 to 69 who had recovered from COVID-19.

This clone appeared once. This chain connects TRBV4-2 to TRBJ2-7; a possible D gene is TRBD2 (5 bases). The germline V gene encodes CDR1 LGHNA and CDR2 YNFKEQ. The CDR3 totals 15 residues. The V end was cut by 0 bases, the J end by 4 bases, with 13 bases between. The CDR3 DNA reads as TGTGCCAGCAGCCAAGATCCCGGGGTTGAGTACGAGCAGTACTTC. Amino acids: CASSQDPGVEYEQYF.

This rearrangement joins TRBV27 to TRBJ1-1; tentative D call: TRBD1 (6 bases). The V end was cut by 3 bases, the J end by 6 bases, with 11 bases between. The germline V gene has CDR1 MNHEY and CDR2 SMNVEV (reference sequence). The CDR3 runs 13 residues. Here the CDR3 reads CASSLSTGSEAFF. In DNA form, the CDR3 reads TGTGCCAGCAGTTTGTCGACAGGTTCTGAAGCTTTCTTT.

CDR3 protein: CASSLKWGQGDEQYF. The CDR3 DNA reads TGTGCCAGCAGCTTGAAATGGGGGCAGGGCGACGAGCAGTACTTC. The chain employs TRBV5-5 and TRBJ2-7; perhaps TRBD1 as D (6 bases). CDR1 is SGHKS, CDR2 YYEKEE, per germline (reference sequence). The CDR3 runs to 15 residues. V dropped 1 base and J dropped 5 bases, with 16 bases sitting between them.

The genes are TRBV24-1 and TRBJ2-2, with D maybe TRBD1 (5 bases). In germline, CDR1 is KGHDR, CDR2 SFDVKD. There are 15 residues in the CDR3. Trimming left V 9 bases short and J 6 bases short, with 19 bases between. The CDR3 region has the DNA TGTGCCACCGGATACGGAAGGGGAAACTCCGGGGAGCTGTTTTTT. This translates into CATGYGRGNSGELFF.

This clone was seen just once. The rearrangement uses TRBV5-8 and TRBJ1-5; D is perhaps TRBD1 (6 bases). V lost 3 bases, J lost 1 base, and 14 bases lay in between. The CDR3 has 16 amino acids. Germline values: CDR1 SGHTS, CDR2 YDEGEE. This CDR3 is CASSSWGGASNQPQHF. The CDR3, as DNA: TGTGCCAGCAGCTCCTGGGGGGGGGCGAGCAATCAGCCCCAGCATTTT.